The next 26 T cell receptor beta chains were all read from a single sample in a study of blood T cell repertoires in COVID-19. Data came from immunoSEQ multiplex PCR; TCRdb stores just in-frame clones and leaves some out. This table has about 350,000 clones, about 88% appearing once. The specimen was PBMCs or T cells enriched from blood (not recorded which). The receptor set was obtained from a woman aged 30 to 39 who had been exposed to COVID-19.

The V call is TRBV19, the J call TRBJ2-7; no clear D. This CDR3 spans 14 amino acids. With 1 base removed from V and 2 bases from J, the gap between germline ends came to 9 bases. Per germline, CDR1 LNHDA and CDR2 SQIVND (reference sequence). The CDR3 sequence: CASSIGAWPYEQYF. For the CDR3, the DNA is TGTGCCAGTAGTATAGGGGCTTGGCCCTACGAGCAGTACTTC.

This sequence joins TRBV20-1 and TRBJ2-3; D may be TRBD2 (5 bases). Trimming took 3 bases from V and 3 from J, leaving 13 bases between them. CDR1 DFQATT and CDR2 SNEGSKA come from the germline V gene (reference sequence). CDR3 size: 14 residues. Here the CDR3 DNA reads TGCAGTGCTAGTGAGGGAGTAAGAACAGATACGCAGTATTTT. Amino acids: CSASEGVRTDTQYF.

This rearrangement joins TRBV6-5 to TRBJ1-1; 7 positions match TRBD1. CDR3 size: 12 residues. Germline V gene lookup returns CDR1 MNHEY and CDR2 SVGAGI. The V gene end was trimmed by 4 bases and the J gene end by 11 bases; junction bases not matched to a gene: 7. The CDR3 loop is CASSSEGAVAFF. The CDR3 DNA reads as TGTGCCAGCAGTTCTGAGGGGGCGGTTGCTTTCTTT.

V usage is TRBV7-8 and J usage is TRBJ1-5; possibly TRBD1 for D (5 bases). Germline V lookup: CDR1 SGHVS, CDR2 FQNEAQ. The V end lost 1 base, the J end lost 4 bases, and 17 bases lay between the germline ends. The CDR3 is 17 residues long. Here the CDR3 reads CASSLEPPAGRNQPQHF. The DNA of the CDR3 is TGTGCCAGCAGCTTAGAACCGCCGGCAGGGCGAAATCAGCCCCAGCATTTT.

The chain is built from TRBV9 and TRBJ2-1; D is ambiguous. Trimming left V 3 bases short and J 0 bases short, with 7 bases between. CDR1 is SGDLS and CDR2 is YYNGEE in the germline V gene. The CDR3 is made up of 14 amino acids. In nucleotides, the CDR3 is TGTGCCAGCAGCGAGGAGAGCTCCTACAATGAGCAGTTCTTC. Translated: CASSEESSYNEQFF. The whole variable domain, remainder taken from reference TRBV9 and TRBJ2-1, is DSGVTQTPKHLITATGQRVTLRCSPRSGDLSVYWYQQSLDQGLQFLIQYYNGEERAKGNILERFSAQQFPDLHSELNLSSLELGDSALYFCASSEESSYNEQFFGPGTRLTVL.

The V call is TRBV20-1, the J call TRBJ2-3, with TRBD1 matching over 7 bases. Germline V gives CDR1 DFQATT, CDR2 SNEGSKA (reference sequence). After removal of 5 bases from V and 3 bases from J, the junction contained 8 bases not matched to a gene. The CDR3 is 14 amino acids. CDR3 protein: CSAGGTVRTDTQYF. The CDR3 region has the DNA TGCAGTGCTGGTGGGACAGTGAGGACAGATACGCAGTATTTT.

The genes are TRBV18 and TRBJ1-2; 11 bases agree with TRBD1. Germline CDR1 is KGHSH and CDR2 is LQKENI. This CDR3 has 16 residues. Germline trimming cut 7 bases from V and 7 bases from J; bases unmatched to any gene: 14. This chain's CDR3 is CASFTSPGQGVGGYTF. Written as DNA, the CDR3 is TGTGCCAGCTTTACTAGCCCGGGACAGGGGGTCGGTGGCTACACCTTC.

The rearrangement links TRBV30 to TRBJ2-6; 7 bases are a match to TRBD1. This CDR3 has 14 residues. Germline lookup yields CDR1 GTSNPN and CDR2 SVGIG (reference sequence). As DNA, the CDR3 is TGTGGAGGGGGCCATTTCTCTGGGGCCAACGTCCTGACTTTC. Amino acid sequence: CGGGHFSGANVLTF.

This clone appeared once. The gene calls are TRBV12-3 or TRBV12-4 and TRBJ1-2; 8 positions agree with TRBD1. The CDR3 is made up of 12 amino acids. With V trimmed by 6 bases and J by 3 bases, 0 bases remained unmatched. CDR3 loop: CASRDRDYGYTF. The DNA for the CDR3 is TGTGCCAGCAGGGACAGGGACTATGGCTACACCTTC.

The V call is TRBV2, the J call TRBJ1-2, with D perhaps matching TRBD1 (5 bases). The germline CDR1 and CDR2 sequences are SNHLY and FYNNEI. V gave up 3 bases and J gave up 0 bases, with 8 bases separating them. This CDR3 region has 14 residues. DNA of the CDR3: TGTGCCAGCAGTGAGACAGCCGCTAACTATGGCTACACCTTC. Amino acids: CASSETAANYGYTF. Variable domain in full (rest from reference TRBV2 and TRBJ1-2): EPEVTQTPSHQVTQMGQEVILRCVPISNHLYFYWYRQILGQKVEFLVSFYNNEISEKSEIFDDQFSVERPDGSNFTLKIRSTKLEDSAMYFCASSETAANYGYTFGSGTRLTVV.

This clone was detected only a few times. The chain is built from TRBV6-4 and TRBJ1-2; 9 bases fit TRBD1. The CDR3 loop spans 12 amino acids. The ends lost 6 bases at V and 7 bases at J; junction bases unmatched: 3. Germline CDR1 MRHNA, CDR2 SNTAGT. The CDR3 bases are TGTGCCAGCAGCGACAGGGGGTCTGGCTACACCTTC. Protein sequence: CASSDRGSGYTF.

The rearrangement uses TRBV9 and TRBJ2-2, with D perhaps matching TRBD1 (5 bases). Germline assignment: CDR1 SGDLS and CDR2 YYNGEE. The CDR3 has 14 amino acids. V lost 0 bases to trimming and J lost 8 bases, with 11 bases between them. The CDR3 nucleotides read TGTGCCAGCAGCGTAGCAGGGATGCGAGGGGAGCTGTTTTTT. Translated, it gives CASSVAGMRGELFF.

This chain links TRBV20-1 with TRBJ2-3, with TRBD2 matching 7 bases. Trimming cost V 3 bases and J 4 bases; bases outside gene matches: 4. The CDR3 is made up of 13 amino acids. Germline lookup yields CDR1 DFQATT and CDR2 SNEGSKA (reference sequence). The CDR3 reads CSASGEGADTQYF. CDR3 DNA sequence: TGCAGTGCTAGTGGGGAGGGCGCAGATACGCAGTATTTT.

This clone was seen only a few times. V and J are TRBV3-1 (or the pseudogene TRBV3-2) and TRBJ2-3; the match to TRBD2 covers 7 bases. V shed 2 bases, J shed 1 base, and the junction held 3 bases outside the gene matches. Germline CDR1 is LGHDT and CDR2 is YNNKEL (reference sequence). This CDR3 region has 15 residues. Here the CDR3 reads CASSQRGRGTDTQYF. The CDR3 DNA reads TGTGCCAGCAGCCAAAGAGGGAGGGGCACAGATACGCAGTATTTT.

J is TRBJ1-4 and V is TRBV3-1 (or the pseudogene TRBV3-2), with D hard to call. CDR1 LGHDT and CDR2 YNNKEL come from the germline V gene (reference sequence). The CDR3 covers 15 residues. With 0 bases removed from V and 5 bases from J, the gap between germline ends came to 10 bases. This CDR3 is CASSQDGLLNEKLFF. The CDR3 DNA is TGTGCCAGCAGCCAAGATGGGCTCCTAAATGAAAAACTGTTTTTT.

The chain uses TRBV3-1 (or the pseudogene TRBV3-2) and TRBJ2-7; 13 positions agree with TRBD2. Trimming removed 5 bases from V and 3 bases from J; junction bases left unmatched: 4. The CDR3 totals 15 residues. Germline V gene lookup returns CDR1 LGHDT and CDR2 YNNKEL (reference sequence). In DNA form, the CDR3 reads TGTGCCAGCAGCTACGGACTAGCGGGGGACTACGAGCAGTACTTC. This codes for CASSYGLAGDYEQYF.

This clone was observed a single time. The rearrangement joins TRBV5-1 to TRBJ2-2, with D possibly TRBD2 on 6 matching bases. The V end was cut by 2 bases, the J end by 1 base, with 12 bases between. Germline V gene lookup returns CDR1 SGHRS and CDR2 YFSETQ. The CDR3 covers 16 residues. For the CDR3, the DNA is TGCGCCAGCAGCTTTTTACTAGCCCAGAACACCGGGGAGCTGTTTTTT. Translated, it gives CASSFLLAQNTGELFF. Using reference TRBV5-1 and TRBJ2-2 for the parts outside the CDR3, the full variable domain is KAGVTQTPRYLIKTRGQQVTLSCSPISGHRSVSWYQQTPGQGLQFLFEYFSETQRNKGNFPGRFSGRQFSNSRSEMNVSTLELGDSALYLCASSFLLAQNTGELFFGEGSRLTVL.

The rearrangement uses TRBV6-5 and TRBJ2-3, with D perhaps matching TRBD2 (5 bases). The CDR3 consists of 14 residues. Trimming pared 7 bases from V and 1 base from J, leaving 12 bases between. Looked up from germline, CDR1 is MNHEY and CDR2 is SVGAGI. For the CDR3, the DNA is TGTGCCAGCACGTCGCCGAGGGGCACAGATACGCAGTATTTT. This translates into CASTSPRGTDTQYF.

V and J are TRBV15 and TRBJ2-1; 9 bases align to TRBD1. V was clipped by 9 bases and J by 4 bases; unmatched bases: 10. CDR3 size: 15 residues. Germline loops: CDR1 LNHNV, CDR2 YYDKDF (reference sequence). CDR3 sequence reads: CATAGRGTGYNEQFF. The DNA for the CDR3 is TGTGCCACGGCAGGGAGAGGGACAGGGTACAATGAGCAGTTCTTC.

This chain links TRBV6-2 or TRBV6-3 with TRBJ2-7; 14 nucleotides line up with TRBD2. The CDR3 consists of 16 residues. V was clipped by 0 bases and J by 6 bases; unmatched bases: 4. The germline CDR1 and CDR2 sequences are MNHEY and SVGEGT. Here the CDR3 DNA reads TGTGCCAGCAGTTACTCGAGACTAGCGGGAGGGGGCGAGCAGTACTTC. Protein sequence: CASSYSRLAGGGEQYF.

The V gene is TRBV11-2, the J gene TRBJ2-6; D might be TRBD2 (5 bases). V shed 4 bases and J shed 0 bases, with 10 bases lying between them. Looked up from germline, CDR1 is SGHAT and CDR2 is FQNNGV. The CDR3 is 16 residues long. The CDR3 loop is CASSSGFGSGANVLTF. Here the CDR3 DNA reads TGTGCCAGCAGCTCGGGATTCGGCTCTGGGGCCAACGTCCTGACTTTC.

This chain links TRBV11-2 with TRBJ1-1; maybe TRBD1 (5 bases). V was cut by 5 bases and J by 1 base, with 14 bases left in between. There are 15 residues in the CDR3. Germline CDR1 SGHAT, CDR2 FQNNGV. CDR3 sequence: CASSPGYGGNTEAFF. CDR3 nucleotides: TGTGCCAGCAGCCCGGGATACGGGGGGAACACTGAAGCTTTCTTT.

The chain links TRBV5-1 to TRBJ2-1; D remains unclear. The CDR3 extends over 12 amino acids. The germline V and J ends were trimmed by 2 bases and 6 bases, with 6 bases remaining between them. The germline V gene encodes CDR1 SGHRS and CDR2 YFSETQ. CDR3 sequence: CASSFPGNEQFF. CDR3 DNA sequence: TGCGCCAGCAGCTTCCCCGGCAATGAGCAGTTCTTC.

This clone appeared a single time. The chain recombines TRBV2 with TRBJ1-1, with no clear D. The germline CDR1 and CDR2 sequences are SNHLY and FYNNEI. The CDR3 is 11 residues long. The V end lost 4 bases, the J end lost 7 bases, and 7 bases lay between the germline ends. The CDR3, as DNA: TGTGCCAGCAGTGGGAGGAATGAAGCTTTCTTT. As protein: CASSGRNEAFF.

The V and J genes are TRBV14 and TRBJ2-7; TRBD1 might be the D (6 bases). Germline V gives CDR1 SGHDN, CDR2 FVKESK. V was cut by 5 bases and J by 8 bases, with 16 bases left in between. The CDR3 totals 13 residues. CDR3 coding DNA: TGTGCCAGCAGCAGCTCACAGGGTCCCCAGCAGTACTTC. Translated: CASSSSQGPQQYF. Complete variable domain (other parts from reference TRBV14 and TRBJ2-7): EAGVTQFPSHSVIEKGQTVTLRCDPISGHDNLYWYRRVMGKEIKFLLHFVKESKQDESGMPNNRFLAERTGGTYSTLKVQPAELEDSGVYFCASSSSQGPQQYFGPGTRLTVT.

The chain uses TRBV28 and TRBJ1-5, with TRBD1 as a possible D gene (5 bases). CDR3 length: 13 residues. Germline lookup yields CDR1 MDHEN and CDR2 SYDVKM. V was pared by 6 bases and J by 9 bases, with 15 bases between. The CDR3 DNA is TGTGCCAGCAGCCGGGACTCTTTTCGGCCCCAGCATTTT. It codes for CASSRDSFRPQHF.